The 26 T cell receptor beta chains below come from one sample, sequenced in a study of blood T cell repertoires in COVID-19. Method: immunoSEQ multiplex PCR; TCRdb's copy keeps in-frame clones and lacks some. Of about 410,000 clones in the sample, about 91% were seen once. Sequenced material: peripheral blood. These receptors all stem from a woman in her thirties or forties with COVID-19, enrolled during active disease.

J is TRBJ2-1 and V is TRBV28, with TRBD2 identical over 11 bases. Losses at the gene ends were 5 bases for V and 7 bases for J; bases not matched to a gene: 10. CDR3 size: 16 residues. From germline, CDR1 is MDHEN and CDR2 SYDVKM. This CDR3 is CASSLTSSGRRNEQFF. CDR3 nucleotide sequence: TGTGCCAGCAGTCTGACCTCTAGCGGGAGGCGGAATGAGCAGTTCTTC. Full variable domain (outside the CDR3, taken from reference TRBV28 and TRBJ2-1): DVKVTQSSRYLVKRTGEKVFLECVQDMDHENMFWYRQDPGLGLRLIYFSYDVKMKEKGDIPEGYSVSREKKERFSLILESASTNQTSMYLCASSLTSSGRRNEQFFGPGTRLTVL.

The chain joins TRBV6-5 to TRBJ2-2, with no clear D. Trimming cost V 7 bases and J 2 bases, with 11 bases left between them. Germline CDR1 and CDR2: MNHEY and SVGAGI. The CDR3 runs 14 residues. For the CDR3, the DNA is TGTGCCAGCACTCCCTATCGAAACACCGGGGAGCTGTTTTTT. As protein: CASTPYRNTGELFF.

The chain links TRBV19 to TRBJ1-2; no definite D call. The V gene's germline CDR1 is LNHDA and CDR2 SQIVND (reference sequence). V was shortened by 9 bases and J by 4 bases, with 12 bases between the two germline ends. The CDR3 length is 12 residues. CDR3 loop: CASGVNLYGYTF. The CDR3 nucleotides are TGTGCCAGCGGAGTAAATCTCTATGGCTACACCTTC.

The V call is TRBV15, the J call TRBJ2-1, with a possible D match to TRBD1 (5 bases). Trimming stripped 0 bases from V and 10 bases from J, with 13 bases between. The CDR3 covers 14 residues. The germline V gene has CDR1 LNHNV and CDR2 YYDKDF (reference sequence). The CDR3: CATSRDLGVVEQFF. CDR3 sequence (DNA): TGTGCCACCAGCAGAGATCTAGGGGTTGTCGAGCAGTTCTTC.

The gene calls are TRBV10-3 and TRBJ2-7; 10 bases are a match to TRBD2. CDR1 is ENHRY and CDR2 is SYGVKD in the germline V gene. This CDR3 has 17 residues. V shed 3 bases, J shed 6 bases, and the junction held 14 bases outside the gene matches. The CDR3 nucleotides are TGTGCCATCAGTGACCTTAAAACTAGCGGGGTTTCCCTCGAGCAGTACTTC. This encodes CAISDLKTSGVSLEQYF.

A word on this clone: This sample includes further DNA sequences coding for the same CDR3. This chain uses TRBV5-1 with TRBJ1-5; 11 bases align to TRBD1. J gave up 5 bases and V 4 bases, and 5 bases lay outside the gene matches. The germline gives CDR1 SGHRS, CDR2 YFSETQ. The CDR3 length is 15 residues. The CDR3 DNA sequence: TGCGCCAGCAGCCTGGGGGACAGGGGGGATCAGCCCCAGCATTTT. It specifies CASSLGDRGDQPQHF.

CDR3 sequence: CASSPQGQGTTTTKNIQYF. The CDR3 DNA is TGCGCCAGCAGCCCCCAGGGGCAGGGAACAACGACAACCAAAAACATTCAGTACTTC. This chain links TRBV5-1 with TRBJ2-4; a weak D match, TRBD1 (6 bases). CDR1 and CDR2 (germline): SGHRS, YFSETQ. The CDR3 covers 19 residues. V lost 4 bases to trimming and J lost 2 bases, with 25 bases between them.

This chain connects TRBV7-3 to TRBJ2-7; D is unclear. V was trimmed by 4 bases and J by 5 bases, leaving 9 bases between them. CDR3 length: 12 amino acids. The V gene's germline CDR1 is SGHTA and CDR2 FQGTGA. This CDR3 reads CASSSGSNEQYF. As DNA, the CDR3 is TGTGCCAGCAGCTCCGGGTCGAACGAGCAGTACTTC. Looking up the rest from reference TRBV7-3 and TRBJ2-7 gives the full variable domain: GAGVSQTPSNKVTEKGKYVELRCDPISGHTALYWYRQSLGQGPEFLIYFQGTGAADDSGLPNDRFFAVRPEGSVSTLKIQRTERGDSAVYLCASSSGSNEQYFGPGTRLTVT.

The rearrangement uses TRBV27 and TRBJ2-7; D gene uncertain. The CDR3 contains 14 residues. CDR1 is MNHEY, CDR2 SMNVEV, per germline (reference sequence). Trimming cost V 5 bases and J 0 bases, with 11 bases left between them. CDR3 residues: CASSLRRLSYEQYF. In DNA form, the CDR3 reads TGTGCCAGCAGTCTCAGGCGCCTCTCCTACGAGCAGTACTTC.

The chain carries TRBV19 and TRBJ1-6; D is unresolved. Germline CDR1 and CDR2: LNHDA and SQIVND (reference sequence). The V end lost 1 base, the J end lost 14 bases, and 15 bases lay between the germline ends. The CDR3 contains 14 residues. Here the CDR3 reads CASSIGKGARTLHF. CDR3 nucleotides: TGTGCCAGTAGTATAGGGAAGGGAGCGAGGACCCTCCACTTT.

The CDR3 loop reads CASSYGGGQRPQHF. The CDR3 region has the DNA TGTGCCAGCAGTTACGGAGGTGGCCAAAGGCCCCAGCATTTT. The chain combines TRBV6-2 or TRBV6-3 with TRBJ1-5; D not resolved. CDR1 is MNHEY and CDR2 is SVGEGT in the germline V gene. This CDR3 is 14 amino acids long. V shed 2 bases and J shed 9 bases, with 14 bases lying between them.

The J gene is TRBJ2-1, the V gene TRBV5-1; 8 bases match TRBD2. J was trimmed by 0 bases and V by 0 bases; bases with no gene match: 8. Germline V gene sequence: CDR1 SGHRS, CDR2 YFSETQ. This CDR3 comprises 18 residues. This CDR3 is CASSLAGLAGGSYNEQFF. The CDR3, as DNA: TGCGCCAGCAGCTTGGCCGGACTCGCGGGGGGCTCCTACAATGAGCAGTTCTTC.

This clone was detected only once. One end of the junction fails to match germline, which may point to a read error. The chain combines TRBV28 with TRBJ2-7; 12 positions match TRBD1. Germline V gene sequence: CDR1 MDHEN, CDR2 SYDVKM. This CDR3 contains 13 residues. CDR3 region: CASRGTGGYKQYF. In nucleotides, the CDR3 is TGTGCCAGCAGGGGGACAGGGGGCTACAAGCAGTACTTC.

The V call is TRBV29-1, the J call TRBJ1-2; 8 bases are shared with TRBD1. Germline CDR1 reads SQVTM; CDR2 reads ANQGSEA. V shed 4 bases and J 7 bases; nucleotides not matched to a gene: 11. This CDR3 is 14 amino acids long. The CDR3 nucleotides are TGCAGCGTTGTTAGTGACAGGGGATTCGGTGGCTACACCTTC. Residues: CSVVSDRGFGGYTF.

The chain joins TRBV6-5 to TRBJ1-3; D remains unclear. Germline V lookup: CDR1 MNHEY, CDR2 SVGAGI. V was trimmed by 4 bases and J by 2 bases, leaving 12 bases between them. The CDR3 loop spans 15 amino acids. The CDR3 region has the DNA TGTGCCAGCAGTTTAAAGGGAGGCGCTGGAAACACCATATATTTT. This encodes CASSLKGGAGNTIYF.

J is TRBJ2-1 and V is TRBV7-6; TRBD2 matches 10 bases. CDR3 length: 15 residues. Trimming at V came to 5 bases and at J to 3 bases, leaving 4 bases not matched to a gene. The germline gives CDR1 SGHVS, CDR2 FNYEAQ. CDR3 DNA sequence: TGTGCCAGCAGCCCCCTAGCGGGAGACTACAATGAGCAGTTCTTC. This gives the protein CASSPLAGDYNEQFF.

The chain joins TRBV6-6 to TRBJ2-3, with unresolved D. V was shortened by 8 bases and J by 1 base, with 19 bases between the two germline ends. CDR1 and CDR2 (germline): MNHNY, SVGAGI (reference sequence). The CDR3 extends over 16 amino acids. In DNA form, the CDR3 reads TGTGCCAGCGGGTCGTTACTGCCGACTGGCACAGATACGCAGTATTTT. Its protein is CASGSLLPTGTDTQYF.

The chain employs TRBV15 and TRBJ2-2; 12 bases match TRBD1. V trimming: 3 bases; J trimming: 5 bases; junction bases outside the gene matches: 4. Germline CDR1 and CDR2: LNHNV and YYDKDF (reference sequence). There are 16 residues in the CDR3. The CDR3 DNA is TGTGCCACCAGCAGGGGACAGGGGGCTAAGACCGGGGAGCTGTTTTTT. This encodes CATSRGQGAKTGELFF.

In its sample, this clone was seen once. CDR3 sequence: CASSVDSSNQPQHF. The CDR3 region has the DNA TGTGCCAGCAGCGTGGACAGTAGCAATCAGCCCCAGCATTTT. The chain is built from TRBV7-2 and TRBJ1-5; D possibly corresponds to TRBD1 (6 bases). CDR1 is SGHTA, CDR2 FQGNSA, per germline. CDR3 length: 14 amino acids. The ends were cut back, 5 bases at V and 0 bases at J, with 8 bases in the middle. The variable domain in full, with the rest retrieved from reference TRBV7-2 and TRBJ1-5, is GAGVSQSPSNKVTEKGKDVELRCDPISGHTALYWYRQSLGQGLEFLIYFQGNSAPDKSGLPSDRFSAERTGGSVSTLTIQRTQQEDSAVYLCASSVDSSNQPQHFGDGTRLSIL.

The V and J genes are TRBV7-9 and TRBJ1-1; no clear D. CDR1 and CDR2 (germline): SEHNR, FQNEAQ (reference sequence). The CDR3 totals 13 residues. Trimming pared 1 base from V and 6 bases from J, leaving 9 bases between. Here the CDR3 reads CASSLEWEAEAFF. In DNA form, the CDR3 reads TGTGCCAGCAGCTTAGAGTGGGAGGCTGAAGCTTTCTTT.

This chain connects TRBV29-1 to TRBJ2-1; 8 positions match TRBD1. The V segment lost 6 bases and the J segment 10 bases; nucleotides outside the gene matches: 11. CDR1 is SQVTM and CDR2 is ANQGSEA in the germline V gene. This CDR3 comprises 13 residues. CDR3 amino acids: CSVPGQGGYEQFF. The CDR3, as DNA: TGCAGCGTCCCAGGACAGGGAGGATACGAGCAGTTCTTC.

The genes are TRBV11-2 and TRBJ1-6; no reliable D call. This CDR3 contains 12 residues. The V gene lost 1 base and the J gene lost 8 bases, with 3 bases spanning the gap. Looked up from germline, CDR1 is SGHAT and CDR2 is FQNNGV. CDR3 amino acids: CASSLVDSPLHF. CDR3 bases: TGTGCCAGCAGCTTAGTCGATTCACCCCTCCACTTT. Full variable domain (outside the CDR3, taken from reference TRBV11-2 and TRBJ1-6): EAGVAQSPRYKIIEKRQSVAFWCNPISGHATLYWYQQILGQGPKLLIQFQNNGVVDDSQLPKDRFSAERLKGVDSTLKIQPAKLEDSAVYLCASSLVDSPLHFGNGTRLTVT.

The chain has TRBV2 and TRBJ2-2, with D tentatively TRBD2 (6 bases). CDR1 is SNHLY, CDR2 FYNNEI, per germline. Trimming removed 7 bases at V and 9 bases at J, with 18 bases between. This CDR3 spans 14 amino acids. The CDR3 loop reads CASTEGRELRELFF. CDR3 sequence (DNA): TGTGCCAGCACCGAAGGGCGGGAATTAAGGGAGCTGTTTTTT.

The CDR3 loop reads CASSIHLTGDEQFF. The CDR3, as DNA: TGTGCCAGCAGCATACACCTAACAGGAGATGAGCAGTTCTTC. V gene TRBV11-3 combines with J gene TRBJ2-1, with a weak D call TRBD1 (5 bases). V lost 5 bases to trimming and J lost 8 bases, with 16 bases between them. The CDR3 has 14 amino acids. Per germline, CDR1 SGHNT and CDR2 YENEEA.

The CDR3 coding sequence is TGCAGCGTTGAAGCGGGACAGGGCGCTGAAGCTTTCTTT. Translated, it gives CSVEAGQGAEAFF. The genes are TRBV29-1 and TRBJ1-1; 9 positions match TRBD1. J was trimmed by 6 bases and V by 1 base; bases with no gene match: 3. The CDR3 consists of 13 residues. CDR1 and CDR2 from the germline V gene are SQVTM and ANQGSEA.

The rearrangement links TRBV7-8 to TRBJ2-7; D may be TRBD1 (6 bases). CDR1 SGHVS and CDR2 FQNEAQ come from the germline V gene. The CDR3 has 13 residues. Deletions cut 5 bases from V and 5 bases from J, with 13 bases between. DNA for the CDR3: TGTGCCAGCAGCCTTAGAGGGGGTAACGAGCAGTACTTC. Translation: CASSLRGGNEQYF.